This T cell receptor beta chain stems from a study of vaccination effects on CD4 cells after COVID-19. Here immunoSEQ multiplex PCR was the method, and the copy in TCRdb shows in-frame clones only, minus some. The sample lists roughly 30,000 clones; 73% were seen once. Using viral peptide pools, the ViraFEST assay grew out antigen-specific CD4+ T cells prior to sequencing. Upon completion of roughly ten days in culture, CD4+ T cells were isolated. Previously uninfected by SARS-CoV-2, the vaccine recipients also showed negative nucleocapsid antibodies. Wells each received around 2 million PBMC, cultured with about 10 IU/ml IL-2 and around 10 ug/ml peptides. General study findings and limits: Within healthy vaccinees, only 1 of 255 vaccine-induced clones displayed cross-reactivity with common cold coronaviruses.

Worth noting for this clone: The target antigen is unknown.

V lost 2 bases and J lost 8, with 12 bases in between. The CDR3 contains 13 residues. Germline CDR1 and CDR2: SGHAT and FQDESV (reference sequence). This TCR was sampled from a human donor who received a COVID-19 vaccine. Sequencing was performed on CD4+ T cells from PBMCs cultured with HCoV-OC43 spike peptides, taken before COVID-19 vaccination. The subset is: HCoV-OC43 spike overlapping peptide pool stimulation. V and J are TRBV11-1 and TRBJ1-1; tentatively, D is TRBD1 (6 bases). CDR3 region: CASSLFGDREAFF. DNA of the CDR3: TGTGCCAGCAGCTTATTTGGAGACAGGGAAGCTTTCTTT.